The 25 T cell receptor beta chains reported below all come from one sample, sequenced in a study of graft-versus-host responses after intestinal transplantation. These receptors have no known antigen. Clones were read by immunoSEQ multiplex PCR, and TCRdb kept only the in-frame ones, dropping some. The sample carries about 39,000 clones, over 90% recorded once. The input for sequencing was unstimulated CD8+ T cells sorted from spleen or lymph node cells, taken before transplant. All receptors derive from a human donor who was the organ donor for an intestinal transplant.

The CDR3 nucleotides read TGTGCCAGCACACCCGGGACAGGGGGCACCGGGGAGCTGTTTTTT. Protein product: CASTPGTGGTGELFF. V usage is TRBV6-5 and J usage is TRBJ2-2; TRBD1 agrees at 11 bases. CDR1 and CDR2 (germline): MNHEY, SVGAGI. J lost 4 bases, V lost 7 bases, and 5 bases had no gene match. The CDR3 has 15 residues.

The CDR3 spells CAWRRDYGYTF. Written as DNA, the CDR3 is TGTGCCTGGAGGAGGGATTATGGCTACACCTTC. This chain joins TRBV30 and TRBJ1-2; no reliable D call. The V and J ends lost 3 bases and 5 bases respectively, with 7 bases between them. The germline V gene encodes CDR1 GTSNPN and CDR2 SVGIG (reference sequence). This CDR3 has 11 amino acids.

The rearrangement uses TRBV6-5 and TRBJ2-3, with no clear D. The CDR3 has 13 amino acids. With 5 bases removed from V and 0 bases from J, the gap between germline ends came to 6 bases. Germline CDR1 is MNHEY and CDR2 is SVGAGI. The CDR3 protein is CASSDPSTDTQYF. The CDR3 coding sequence is TGTGCCAGCAGTGACCCTAGCACAGATACGCAGTATTTT.

The chain employs TRBV30 and TRBJ2-1; D is undetermined. V lost 0 bases, J lost 0 bases, and 3 bases lay in between. CDR1 is GTSNPN and CDR2 is SVGIG in the germline V gene (reference sequence). This CDR3 is built from 13 residues. CDR3 region: CAWSVHSYNEQFF. The CDR3 DNA reads TGTGCCTGGAGTGTACACTCCTACAATGAGCAGTTCTTC. Looking up the rest from reference TRBV30 and TRBJ2-1 gives the full variable domain: SQTIHQWPATLVQPVGSPLSLECTVEGTSNPNLYWYRQAAGRGLQLLFYSVGIGQISSEVPQNLSASRPQDRQFILSSKKLLLSDSGFYLCAWSVHSYNEQFFGPGTRLTVL.

The chain has TRBV4-3 and TRBJ1-1; 7 nucleotides agree with TRBD1. The CDR3 sequence is 14 residues long. The V and J ends lost 0 bases and 10 bases, in that order; junction bases with no gene match: 8. Germline loops: CDR1 LGHNA, CDR2 YSLEER. The chain's CDR3 is CASSQDDGQDSAFF. The CDR3 DNA reads as TGCGCCAGCAGCCAAGATGACGGACAGGATTCAGCTTTCTTT.

This sequence joins TRBV4-2 and TRBJ1-2; 10 nucleotides agree with TRBD1. The CDR3 is 16 amino acids. V lost 3 bases, J lost 2 bases, and 6 bases stayed unmatched. The germline V gene encodes CDR1 LGHNA and CDR2 YNFKEQ. As DNA, the CDR3 is TGTGCCAGCAGCCAGGAAGGACAGGGGGAAAACTATGGCTACACCTTC. This gives the protein CASSQEGQGENYGYTF.

The chain carries TRBV6-5 and TRBJ1-2; a weak D match, TRBD1 (6 bases). The V and J ends lost 0 bases and 8 bases respectively, with 10 bases between them. The CDR3 extends over 13 amino acids. CDR1 and CDR2 (germline): MNHEY, SVGAGI. This CDR3 reads CASSYSRGEGYTF. The CDR3 DNA reads as TGTGCCAGCAGTTACTCGAGGGGGGAGGGCTACACCTTC.

The chain employs TRBV5-1 and TRBJ1-2, with a tentative D call TRBD1 (6 bases). The V gene's germline CDR1 is SGHRS and CDR2 YFSETQ. Trimming took off 2 bases at V and 2 bases at J, with 13 bases between the two ends. The CDR3 spans 15 residues. The CDR3 region has the DNA TGCGCCAGCAGCTTCTCCCACAGGGACAACTATGGCTACACCTTC. Translation: CASSFSHRDNYGYTF.

V gene TRBV11-2 combines with J gene TRBJ2-5; D unresolved. The germline gives CDR1 SGHAT, CDR2 FQNNGV. V lost 6 bases to trimming and J lost 1 base, with 6 bases between them. The CDR3 covers 12 residues. Written as DNA, the CDR3 is TGTGCCAGCAGGGTATTCCAAGAGACCCAGTACTTC. This gives the protein CASRVFQETQYF.

The chain carries TRBV11-2 and TRBJ2-7, with a possible D match to TRBD2 (7 bases). The germline V and J ends were trimmed by 1 base and 5 bases, with 18 bases remaining between them. The CDR3 is 16 residues long. Germline V gives CDR1 SGHAT, CDR2 FQNNGV. The DNA for the CDR3 is TGTGCCAGCAGCTTAGGATGGGGGGGCAGGAGCCACGAGCAGTACTTC. It specifies CASSLGWGGRSHEQYF.

The chain carries TRBV5-1 and TRBJ1-2, with D tentatively TRBD1 (6 bases). Germline CDR1 and CDR2: SGHRS and YFSETQ. The length of the CDR3 is 13 residues. The V end was cut by 0 bases, the J end by 7 bases, with 10 bases between. The CDR3 nucleotides are TGCGCCAGCAGCTTGGCCAGGGGCGGTGGCTACACCTTC. Amino acids: CASSLARGGGYTF.

This clone appeared a single time. The chain has TRBV27 and TRBJ1-5; 7 bases align to TRBD1. The V gene's germline CDR1 is MNHEY and CDR2 SMNVEV (reference sequence). Trimming removed 0 bases from V and 5 bases from J; junction bases left unmatched: 1. The CDR3 totals 14 residues. The CDR3 nucleotides read TGTGCCAGCAGTTTATCAGGGGGCTATCAGCCCCAGCATTTT. Amino acid sequence: CASSLSGGYQPQHF.

The chain uses TRBV13 and TRBJ1-4; D remains ambiguous. The CDR3 has 14 amino acids. Between the trimmed V and J ends, which lost 5 bases and 3 bases, there was a span of 10 bases. In germline, CDR1 is PRHDT, CDR2 FYEKMQ (reference sequence). The CDR3 nucleotides read TGTGCCAGCAGCCACCGGGCCGCTAATGAAAAACTGTTTTTT. Its protein product is CASSHRAANEKLFF.

This clone was seen a few times. This chain joins TRBV5-1 and TRBJ2-5; TRBD2 matches at 8 bases. CDR3 length: 18 residues. CDR1 is SGHRS and CDR2 is YFSETQ in the germline V gene. Trimming at V came to 0 bases and at J to 2 bases, leaving 12 bases not matched to a gene. CDR3 in amino acids: CASSLGLGSGEYQETQYF. CDR3 nucleotide sequence: TGCGCCAGCAGCTTGGGCTTGGGTAGCGGGGAGTATCAAGAGACCCAGTACTTC.

Details on this clone: One end of the junction varies from germline; a read error may be responsible. V is TRBV29-1 and J is TRBJ2-6; no firm D call. The germline V gene encodes CDR1 SQVTM and CDR2 ANQGSEA. The CDR3 sequence is 14 residues long. The CDR3 DNA is TGCAGCGTGGAAGACGCGTCTGGGGCCAACGTCCTGACTTTC. It translates to CSVEDASGANVLTF.

The rearrangement uses TRBV27 and TRBJ2-7; D possibly uses TRBD1 or TRBD2 (6 bases each). Trimming shortened V by 0 bases and J by 6 bases, and 9 bases separated the two germline ends. The germline V gene has CDR1 MNHEY and CDR2 SMNVEV (reference sequence). The CDR3 runs to 13 residues. The DNA for the CDR3 is TGTGCCAGCAGTTTATCGGGGGGCGGCGAGCAGTACTTC. The encoded protein is CASSLSGGGEQYF.

This sequence joins TRBV29-1 and TRBJ1-5; no firm D call. The CDR3 spans 13 residues. The V gene lost 3 bases and the J gene lost 3 bases, with 9 bases spanning the gap. Germline V gives CDR1 SQVTM, CDR2 ANQGSEA. In nucleotides, the CDR3 is TGCAGCGTTGACGGGCCGAACAATCAGCCCCAGCATTTT. It yields the protein CSVDGPNNQPQHF.

This chain links TRBV11-1 with TRBJ1-6; D possibly corresponds to TRBD1 (5 bases). The V and J ends lost 1 base and 8 bases respectively, with 12 bases between them. Per germline, CDR1 SGHAT and CDR2 FQDESV (reference sequence). This CDR3 has 15 amino acids. In DNA, the CDR3 is TGTGCCAGCAGCTTAGAGGGCATGGGGCATTCACCCCTCCACTTT. Translated: CASSLEGMGHSPLHF.

The V call is TRBV7-9, the J call TRBJ2-1, with D possibly being TRBD1 or TRBD2 (5 bases each). CDR1 and CDR2 from the germline V gene are SEHNR and FQNEAQ (reference sequence). Deletions cut 2 bases from V and 6 bases from J, with 8 bases between. The CDR3 totals 13 residues. The CDR3 sequence is CASSLFGGNEQFF. As DNA, the CDR3 is TGTGCCAGCAGCTTATTTGGGGGCAATGAGCAGTTCTTC. The complete variable domain, with remaining parts taken from reference TRBV7-9 and TRBJ2-1, reads DTGVSQNPRHKITKRGQNVTFRCDPISEHNRLYWYRQTLGQGPEFLTYFQNEAQLEKSRLLSDRFSAERPKGSFSTLEIQRTEQGDSAMYLCASSLFGGNEQFFGPGTRLTVL.

The genes are TRBV30 and TRBJ2-1, with TRBD1 matching over 11 bases. J gave up 4 bases and V 4 bases, and 3 bases lay outside the gene matches. This CDR3 region has 14 residues. The germline CDR1 and CDR2 sequences are GTSNPN and SVGIG (reference sequence). This CDR3 reads CAWIGTGGYNEQFF. DNA for the CDR3: TGTGCCTGGATTGGGACAGGGGGATACAATGAGCAGTTCTTC. The full variable domain, in which reference TRBV30 and TRBJ2-1 provide the parts outside the CDR3, is SQTIHQWPATLVQPVGSPLSLECTVEGTSNPNLYWYRQAAGRGLQLLFYSVGIGQISSEVPQNLSASRPQDRQFILSSKKLLLSDSGFYLCAWIGTGGYNEQFFGPGTRLTVL.

This chain connects TRBV27 to TRBJ1-2; D is undetermined. Germline CDR1 and CDR2: MNHEY and SMNVEV (reference sequence). The CDR3 has 16 amino acids. Trimming stripped 5 bases from V and 1 base from J, with 17 bases between. The CDR3 DNA reads TGTGCCAGCAGTCCCGGGTGGGAGAGTTTTAACTATGGCTACACCTTC. It yields the protein CASSPGWESFNYGYTF.

The V call is TRBV27, the J call TRBJ1-1; D is unresolved. V was shortened by 2 bases and J by 3 bases, with 10 bases between the two germline ends. The CDR3 spans 14 residues. The V gene's germline CDR1 is MNHEY and CDR2 SMNVEV (reference sequence). CDR3 in amino acids: CASSLTPEDTEAFF. In DNA, the CDR3 is TGTGCCAGCAGTTTAACCCCGGAGGACACTGAAGCTTTCTTT.

The sample holds one count of this clone. The chain links TRBV30 to TRBJ2-1; either TRBD1 or TRBD2 may fit D (6 bases each). This CDR3 has 14 amino acids. The germline V gene encodes CDR1 GTSNPN and CDR2 SVGIG (reference sequence). V was pared by 1 base and J by 10 bases, with 17 bases between. The CDR3 region has the DNA TGTGCCTGGAGTGAATGGGGGGCAAGGGTGGAGCAGTTCTTC. Its translation: CAWSEWGARVEQFF.

V gene TRBV25-1 combines with J gene TRBJ2-5; D is perhaps TRBD1 (6 bases). The ends were cut back, 1 base at V and 4 bases at J, with 10 bases in the middle. CDR1 MGHDK and CDR2 SYGVNS come from the germline V gene. CDR3 length: 14 residues. As DNA, the CDR3 is TGTGCCAGCAGTGAATTGGGGGCCGCAGAGACCCAGTACTTC. This translates into CASSELGAAETQYF.

The rearrangement uses TRBV7-2 and TRBJ1-3, with a possible D match to TRBD1 (6 bases). V was trimmed by 4 bases and J by 0 bases, leaving 10 bases between them. This CDR3 contains 15 residues. Germline loops: CDR1 SGHTA, CDR2 FQGNSA. CDR3 sequence (DNA): TGTGCCAGCAGCTCCACAGGGAGCTCTGGAAACACCATATATTTT. Its protein is CASSSTGSSGNTIYF.